These 24 T cell receptor beta chains share one sample of origin, sequenced in a study of CD8+ T cells in alopecia areata. Cells that came from pooled cutaneous lymph nodes were sorted using CD4, CD8alpha, NKG2D, NKG2ACE and other markers. cDNA prepared by RNA extraction and subsequent reverse transcription served as the template for sequencing. Assay used: immunoSEQ multiplex PCR; TCRdb lists only in-frame clones, some missing. The data list about 270,000 clones, none observed once; 1.2% falls to the top ten. Material: CD4+ T cells sorted from a lymph node. These receptors were obtained from a C3H/HeJ mouse with alopecia areata. This strain has MHC haplotype H2-k.

This clone was found a few times. Gene names are the mouse ones. The CDR3 end falls 4 residues outside the read, so it is completed with the germline J gene. The J gene is TRBJ2-3, the V gene TRBV13-3, with D possibly TRBD1 on 6 matching bases. V lost 3 bases and J 3 bases, leaving 11 bases between the germline ends. This CDR3 contains 14 residues. Germline CDR1 reads NNHDY; CDR2 reads SYVADS. The CDR3 protein is CASSVPGEAETLYF. CDR3 bases read: TGTGCCAGCAGTGTCCCAGGGGAAGCAGAA.

This clone was picked up many times. Gene labels here are mouse ones. The read is 4 residues too short to cover the CDR3 end, so that end is filled in from the germline J gene. The chain carries TRBV17 and TRBJ2-3; 7 bases line up with TRBD1. CDR1 and CDR2 (germline): MNHDT, YYDKIL. V was clipped by 3 bases and J by 1 base; unmatched bases: 10. The CDR3 contains 17 residues. The CDR3 reads CASSRATGKRGAETLYF. The CDR3 DNA, read in part, is TGTGCTAGCAGTAGGGCGACAGGGAAAAGGGGTGCAGAA.

A word on this clone: Gene names and germline refer to mouse. The read terminates 4 residues before the CDR3 end, so the remaining end is supplied by the germline J gene. Other DNA sequences in this specimen translate into the identical CDR3. The rearrangement uses TRBV19 and TRBJ2-1, with 8 bases matching TRBD2. There are 14 residues in the CDR3. Germline lookup yields CDR1 FNHDT and CDR2 SITEND (reference sequence). V lost 3 bases and J lost 6; bases outside the gene matches: 5. CDR3 residues: CASSTGGALAEQFF. Partial CDR3 DNA: TGTGCCAGCAGTACGGGGGGGGCGCTTGCT.

This clone was recorded a few times. Gene names follow the mouse nomenclature. This same CDR3 is encoded by further DNA sequences in the sample. Partial CDR3 DNA: TGTGCCAGCGGCGGGACAGGGAGAGAC. It encodes CASGGTGRD. The full CDR3 reads CASGGTGRDTQYF. The gene calls are TRBV13-2 and TRBJ2-5; 9 bases align to TRBD1. The CDR3 goes on 4 residues after the read ends, and that part is filled in from the germline J gene. Germline V lookup: CDR1 NNHNN, CDR2 SYGAGS (reference sequence). The CDR3 runs to 13 residues.

With regard to this clone: Germline and genes: mouse. The CDR3 bases that were read are TGTGCCACCAAGACAGGGAGGGGCACCGGG. Its protein is CATKTGRGTG. The full-length CDR3 reads as CATKTGRGTGQLYF. The chain uses TRBV19 and TRBJ2-2, with 7 bases aligning to TRBD1. Coverage ceases 4 residues before the CDR3 finishes, and the germline J gene fills in the end. Unmatched junction bases numbered 9, after V lost 9 bases and J lost 4 bases. Germline CDR1 and CDR2: FNHDT and SITEND (reference sequence). The CDR3 totals 14 residues.

About this clone: Gene names and germline match the mouse. The read ends 4 residues before the CDR3 terminus; that terminus is restored from the germline J gene. The rearrangement uses TRBV17 and TRBJ2-7; TRBD1 is a possible D gene (5 bases). Looked up from germline, CDR1 is MNHDT and CDR2 is YYDKIL. The CDR3 has 13 amino acids. CDR3: CASSSPGMDEQYF. CDR3 DNA (partial): TGTGCTAGCAGTAGTCCAGGGATGGAT. Using reference TRBV17 and TRBJ2-7 for the parts outside the CDR3, the full variable domain is DTTVKQNPRYKLARVGKPVNLICSQTMNHDTMYWYQKKPNQAPKLLLFYYDKILNREADTFEKFQSSRPNNSFCSLYIGSAGLEYSAMYLCASSSPGMDEQYFGPGTRLTVL.

This clone turned up a few times. Genes here carry mouse names. The CDR3 is cut off 4 residues early in the read; its end comes from the germline J gene. The chain is built from TRBV13-1 and TRBJ2-7, with TRBD2 matching 10 bases. Germline CDR1 is NSHNY and CDR2 is SYGAGN. With V trimmed by 3 bases and J by 2 bases, 2 bases remained unmatched. The CDR3 consists of 14 residues. The CDR3 DNA, read in part, is TGTGCCAGCAGTGTCTGGGGGGGCGCCTAT. Translation gives CASSVWGGAY. The whole CDR3 is CASSVWGGAYEQYF.

The table lists this clone with a few counts. Mouse names are used for the genes. The observed sequence ends 4 residues before the CDR3 terminus, with the missing tail filled in from the germline J gene. The chain recombines TRBV13-3 with TRBJ2-1; TRBD1 matches 8 bases. There are 14 residues in the CDR3. V dropped 3 bases and J dropped 4; count of bases not matched to a gene: 3. Per germline, CDR1 NNHDY and CDR2 SYVADS. The CDR3 loop reads CASSAGGAYAEQFF. The sequenced CDR3 bases are TGTGCCAGCAGTGCAGGGGGCGCGTATGCT.

Only a few counts were recorded for this clone. The gene names here belong to mouse. The read terminates 4 residues ahead of where the CDR3 ends, so the germline J gene completes it. V usage is TRBV13-3 and J usage is TRBJ2-1, with TRBD2 matching over 13 bases. This CDR3 region has 17 residues. CDR1 is NNHDY, CDR2 SYVADS, per germline. Germline trimming cut 5 bases from V and 2 bases from J; bases unmatched to any gene: 7. Partial CDR3 DNA: TGTGCCAGCAGACCTCGGACTGGGGGGGCCTACTATGCT. Translation: CASRPRTGGAYYA. The CDR3 as a whole reads CASRPRTGGAYYAEQFF.

In this sample, this clone turned up a few times. Genes and germline are mouse. The sequence runs out 4 residues before the end of the CDR3; the remainder is reconstructed from the germline J gene. This chain connects TRBV19 to TRBJ2-7; TRBD2 aligns across 12 bases. The CDR3 has 12 residues. Germline lookup yields CDR1 FNHDT and CDR2 SITEND (reference sequence). The CDR3 reads CARGLGGDEQYF. CDR3 bases read: TGTGCCAGGGGACTGGGGGGAGAT. Full variable domain (rest looked up from reference TRBV19 and TRBJ2-7): GGIITQTPKFLIGQEGQKLTLKCQQNFNHDTMYWYRQDSGKGLRLIYYSITENDLQKGDLSEGYDASREKKSSFSLTVTSAQKNEMAVFLCARGLGGDEQYFGPGTRLTVL.

Regarding this clone: The gene names given are mouse names. The CDR3 is cut off 4 residues early in the read; its end comes from the germline J gene. The sample contains more than one DNA sequence encoding this CDR3. The V and J genes are TRBV19 and TRBJ2-5, with TRBD2 identical over 8 bases. The V segment lost 2 bases and the J segment 2 bases; nucleotides outside the gene matches: 1. Germline CDR1 FNHDT, CDR2 SITEND (reference sequence). The CDR3 sequence is 14 residues long. The DNA read from the CDR3 is TGTGCCAGCAGTATTACTGGGGGCCAAGAC. Translating gives CASSITGGQD. The CDR3 as a whole reads CASSITGGQDTQYF.

Notes on this clone: Gene names are the mouse ones. The read terminates 4 residues ahead of where the CDR3 ends, so the germline J gene completes it. The chain uses TRBV19 and TRBJ1-2, with 9 bases fitting TRBD1. The CDR3 loop spans 14 amino acids. The germline gives CDR1 FNHDT, CDR2 SITEND (reference sequence). The CDR3 DNA, read in part, is TGTGCCAGCAGTATTCACAGGGGGCGATCC. This translates into CASSIHRGRS. The entire CDR3 protein reads CASSIHRGRSDYTF.

Only a few counts were recorded for this clone. The gene symbols are mouse symbols. The CDR3 end falls 4 residues outside the read, so it is completed with the germline J gene. This CDR3 is also generated by other DNA sequences in the sample. V gene TRBV19 combines with J gene TRBJ2-5, with 10 bases aligning to TRBD1. In germline, CDR1 is FNHDT, CDR2 SITEND (reference sequence). This CDR3 is 13 amino acids long. CDR3 amino acids: CASTRDRGDTQYF. The CDR3 DNA, read in part, is TGTGCCAGCACCCGGGACAGGGGAGAC.

This clone appeared a few times. Gene names are mouse gene names. The missing CDR3 end, 3 residues past where the read stops, is filled in from the germline J gene. V is TRBV5 and J is TRBJ1-6, with TRBD1 as a possible D gene (6 bases). TRBJ1-6 is recorded as an ORF, its role being uncertain. The CDR3 runs 16 residues. V was trimmed by 4 bases and J by 0 bases, leaving 10 bases between them. Germline assignment: CDR1 LGHNA and CDR2 YNLKQL (reference sequence). CDR3 amino acids: CASSPGTSSYNSPLYF. The CDR3 DNA, read in part, is TGTGCCAGCAGCCCCGGGACATCTTCCTATAATTCGCCC.

To note about this clone: Gene labels here are mouse ones. The read comes to an end 4 residues before the CDR3 does, leaving the germline J gene to fill in the end. The chain uses TRBV13-1 and TRBJ2-3; 9 nucleotides match TRBD1. Germline CDR1 and CDR2: NSHNY and SYGAGN. The CDR3 runs to 17 residues. Trimming cost V 2 bases and J 0 bases; bases outside gene matches: 7. The CDR3 DNA, read in part, is TGTGCCAGCAGTGACGATCGACAGGGGGGTAGTGCAGAA. Translation: CASSDDRQGGSAE. The whole CDR3 sequence is CASSDDRQGGSAETLYF.

This clone turned up a few times. Gene names refer to mouse genes. The CDR3 is cut off 4 residues early in the read; its end comes from the germline J gene. This chain links TRBV31 with TRBJ2-1, with D possibly matching TRBD2 (6 bases). The germline V gene encodes CDR1 GKSSPN and CDR2 SITVG. This CDR3 contains 13 residues. The V end was cut by 4 bases, the J end by 2 bases, with 9 bases between. CDR3 bases read: TGTGCCTGGACGGGGGGATACTATGCT. Its translation: CAWTGGYYA. The whole CDR3 reads CAWTGGYYAEQFF.

A remark on this clone: Gene names refer to mouse genes. The CDR3 end is not reached by the read, which stops 4 residues before it; the germline J gene fills it in. The chain links TRBV13-1 to TRBJ2-3; D call uncertain. The CDR3 is 16 amino acids. Between the trimmed V and J ends, which lost 1 base and 0 bases, there was a span of 12 bases. Germline values: CDR1 NSHNY, CDR2 SYGAGN. CDR3 region: CASSDPDKPSAETLYF. The DNA read from the CDR3 is TGTGCCAGCAGTGATCCTGACAAACCTAGTGCAGAA.

This clone was detected only a few times. Gene labels here are mouse ones. The chain's CDR3 is CASRSNSYNSPLYF. The DNA read from the CDR3 is TGTGCCAGCCGTTCCAATTCCTATAATTCGCCC. The V call is TRBV13-1, the J call TRBJ1-6; D is undetermined. The CDR3 is cut off 3 residues early in the read; its end comes from the germline J gene. TRBJ1-6 belongs to the ORF category, with a function that is uncertain. Trimming removed 7 bases from V and 0 bases from J, with 8 bases in between. Germline V gene data show CDR1 as NSHNY and CDR2 as SYGAGN. This CDR3 comprises 14 residues.

In the case of this clone: The gene names given are mouse names. The covered CDR3 bases are TGTGCCAGCAGTCGACAGGAGCAAAACTCC. Amino acids: CASSRQEQNS. The whole CDR3 is CASSRQEQNSDYTF. The chain links TRBV19 to TRBJ1-2, with D possibly being TRBD1 (6 bases). The read falls 4 residues short of the CDR3 end, and the missing part is taken from the germline J gene. V was shortened by 4 bases and J by 1 base, with 11 bases between the two germline ends. The CDR3 has 14 amino acids. CDR1 is FNHDT, CDR2 SITEND, per germline (reference sequence).

This clone turned up a few times. Mouse gene names apply. The covered CDR3 bases are TGTGCCAGCAGCCAAGATCGTGGGGACTGGGGGGGCGCAGAA. The encoded protein is CASSQDRGDWGGAE. The entire CDR3 sequence reads CASSQDRGDWGGAETLYF. The chain has TRBV5 and TRBJ2-3; 14 nucleotides line up with TRBD2. The CDR3 goes on 4 residues after the read ends, and that part is filled in from the germline J gene. J gave up 3 bases and V 0 bases, and 5 bases lay outside the gene matches. The germline CDR1 and CDR2 sequences are LGHNA and YNLKQL (reference sequence). The CDR3 totals 18 residues.

Turning to this clone: Gene names and germline refer to mouse. The read finishes 4 residues shy of the CDR3 end, and the germline J gene is used to complete it. This CDR3 is also generated by other DNA sequences in the sample. The V and J genes are TRBV12-1 and TRBJ2-5; 11 nucleotides match TRBD2. Unmatched junction bases numbered 2, after V lost 0 bases and J lost 1 base. Germline V CDR1 and CDR2: SGHSN, HYEKVE. CDR3 length: 16 residues. The CDR3 sequence is CASSLPGLGDQDTQYF. The CDR3 DNA, read in part, is TGTGCCAGCTCTCTCCCGGGACTGGGGGACCAAGAC.

Details on this clone: Since a much larger clone is just one base distant, this may be a read error. These gene names are mouse names. The read finishes 4 residues shy of the CDR3 end, and the germline J gene is used to complete it. The chain couples TRBV13-3 to TRBJ2-1; 7 bases agree with TRBD1. The CDR3 is 14 residues long. Germline V gene data show CDR1 as NNHDY and CDR2 as SYVADS. V gave up 3 bases and J gave up 2 bases; unmatched junction bases: 2. The sequenced part of the CDR3 DNA is TGTGCCAGCAGTGGGACAGGAGACTATGCT. It translates to CASSGTGDYA. The full CDR3 reads CASSGTGDYAEQFF.

In regard to this clone: Mouse germline and gene names are used. The read comes to an end 4 residues before the CDR3 does, leaving the germline J gene to fill in the end. The V and J genes are TRBV17 and TRBJ2-7; D is possibly TRBD1 (6 bases). Germline lookup yields CDR1 MNHDT and CDR2 YYDKIL. Trimming pared 5 bases from V and 1 base from J, leaving 9 bases between. This CDR3 has 13 residues. The CDR3 region is CASSHTGSYEQYF. Partial CDR3 DNA: TGTGCTAGCAGTCATACAGGGTCCTAT.

On this clone: Genes here carry mouse names. The CDR3 end falls 4 residues outside the read, so it is completed with the germline J gene. The chain joins TRBV13-1 to TRBJ2-2; TRBD2 matches 8 bases. CDR1 and CDR2 from the germline V gene are NSHNY and SYGAGN. The CDR3 is made up of 15 amino acids. The junction had 3 bases not matched to a gene; V was cut back by 4 bases and J by 1 base. CDR3 DNA, as far as it was read: TGTGCCAGCAGTCCGACTGGGGAAAACACCGGG. Translation gives CASSPTGENTG. The whole CDR3 protein is CASSPTGENTGQLYF.